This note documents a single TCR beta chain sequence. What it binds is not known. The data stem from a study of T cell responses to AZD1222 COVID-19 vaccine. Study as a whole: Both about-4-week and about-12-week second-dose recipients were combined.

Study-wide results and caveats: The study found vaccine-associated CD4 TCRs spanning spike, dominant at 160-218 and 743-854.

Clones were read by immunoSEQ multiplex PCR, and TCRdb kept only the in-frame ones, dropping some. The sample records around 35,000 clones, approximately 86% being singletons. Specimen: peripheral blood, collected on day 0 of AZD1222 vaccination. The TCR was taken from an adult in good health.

This CDR3 reads CAWSTDPNTEAFF. The CDR3 nucleotides are TGTGCCTGGAGTACAGATCCGAACACTGAAGCTTTCTTT. The chain combines TRBV30 with TRBJ1-1, with D hard to call. Trimming cost V 2 bases and J 1 base, with 8 bases left between them. The CDR3 has 13 residues. Germline lookup yields CDR1 GTSNPN and CDR2 SVGIG (reference sequence).